Described below is a single TCR beta chain sequence and its context. Its antigen is undetermined. The junction had 8 bases not matched to a gene; V was cut back by 5 bases and J by 8 bases. The CDR3 is made up of 13 amino acids. Germline V gene data show CDR1 as ENHRY and CDR2 as SYGVKD. Documented treatment: roughly 20 received Ad26.COV2.S at low or high dose, single or two shots; roughly five received placebo; per-sample allocation not given. Sampling happened 63 days after the first vaccine or placebo injection. The assay was immunoSEQ multiplex PCR, and TCRdb's table has in-frame clones only and misses some. This table has nearly 400,000 clones, around 91% appearing once. The sample originates from a study of Ad26.COV2.S vaccination and SARS-CoV-2 variants. About the study: The COV1001 Ad26.COV2.S trial arm included the donor. Dosing was one shot or two shots 56 days apart.

Study findings and constraints: Placebo recipients showed lower spike-specific TCR breadth than vaccinees.

The sequence derives from a person between 18 and 65 years old who received the Ad26.COV2.S COVID-19 vaccine or a placebo. The chain couples TRBV10-3 to TRBJ1-2; 7 positions match TRBD1. This specimen was peripheral blood, taken in a trial of Ad26.COV2.S vaccine versus placebo. This chain's CDR3 is CAISTDREYGYTF. The CDR3, as DNA: TGTGCCATCAGTACCGACAGGGAGTACGGCTACACCTTC.